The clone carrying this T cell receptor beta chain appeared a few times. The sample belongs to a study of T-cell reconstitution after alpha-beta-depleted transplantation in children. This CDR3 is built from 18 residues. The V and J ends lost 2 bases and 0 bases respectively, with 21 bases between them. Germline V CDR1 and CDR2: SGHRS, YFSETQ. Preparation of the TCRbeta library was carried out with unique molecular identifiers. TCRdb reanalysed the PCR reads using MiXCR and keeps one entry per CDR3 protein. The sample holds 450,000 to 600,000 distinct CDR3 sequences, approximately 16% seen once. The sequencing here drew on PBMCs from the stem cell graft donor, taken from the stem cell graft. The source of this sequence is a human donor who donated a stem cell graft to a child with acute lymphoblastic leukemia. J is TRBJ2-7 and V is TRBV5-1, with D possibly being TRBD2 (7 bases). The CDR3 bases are TGCGCCAGCAGCTTACTCTCCCTTCCCGCGGGGGCCTCCTACGAGCAGTACTTC. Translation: CASSLLSLPAGASYEQYF.